This passage covers 30 T cell receptor beta chains from one sample sequenced in a study of Ad26.COV2.S vaccination and SARS-CoV-2 variants. Sequenced by immunoSEQ multiplex PCR; TCRdb stores in-frame clones only, minus some. The sample lists 300,000 to 400,000 clones; around 86% were seen once. The treatment was: some 19 received Ad26.COV2.S at low or high dose, single or two shots; about five received placebo; per-sample allocation not given. Samples analyzed were those drawn on day 63 after the first vaccine or placebo injection. The sample consisted of peripheral blood, taken in a trial of Ad26.COV2.S vaccine versus placebo. These receptors were taken from a person aged 18-65 years who received the Ad26.COV2.S COVID-19 vaccine or a placebo.

As concerns this clone: Other DNA sequences within the sample encode an identical CDR3. The J gene is TRBJ1-1, the V gene TRBV18, with a tentative D call TRBD1 (5 bases). The CDR3 spans 13 residues. Germline values: CDR1 KGHSH, CDR2 LQKENI. Trimming took 3 bases from V and 1 from J, leaving 6 bases between them. The CDR3 spells CASSPTGNTEAFF. CDR3 bases: TGTGCCAGCTCACCTACAGGGAACACTGAAGCTTTCTTT.

This clone has just a few counts. The chain employs TRBV12-3 or TRBV12-4 and TRBJ1-2; 7 positions agree with TRBD1. The length of the CDR3 is 13 residues. V dropped 6 bases and J dropped 3; count of bases not matched to a gene: 4. CDR3 sequence: CASRTGPDYGYTF. Written as DNA, the CDR3 is TGTGCCAGCAGGACAGGGCCAGACTATGGCTACACCTTC.

This chain connects TRBV10-3 to TRBJ1-6; TRBD1 is a possible D gene (5 bases). Trimming took 5 bases from V and 7 from J, leaving 12 bases between them. Germline values: CDR1 ENHRY, CDR2 SYGVKD. The CDR3 runs 14 residues. The CDR3 loop reads CAISKADKNSPLHF. The CDR3 DNA reads TGTGCCATCAGTAAAGCGGACAAGAATTCACCCCTCCACTTT.

This clone has more than one count but fewer than ten. The gene calls are TRBV5-4 and TRBJ1-2, with TRBD1 matching 9 bases. The ends lost 4 bases at V and 2 bases at J; junction bases unmatched: 9. Germline V lookup: CDR1 SGHNT, CDR2 YYREEE (reference sequence). The CDR3 is made up of 16 amino acids. The CDR3 coding sequence is TGTGCCAGCAGCCCGACTCCGGGACAGGGAAACTATGGCTACACCTTC. It encodes CASSPTPGQGNYGYTF.

This clone was seen a single time. V is TRBV11-2 and J is TRBJ2-7, with D possibly matching TRBD1 (6 bases). Germline lookup yields CDR1 SGHAT and CDR2 FQNNGV. V lost 2 bases and J lost 7, with 21 bases in between. The CDR3 has 16 residues. In DNA form, the CDR3 reads TGTGCCAGCAGCTTACTTCAGGCAGGGGAGTGGTGGGAGCAGTACTTC. Protein sequence: CASSLLQAGEWWEQYF.

Remarks on this clone: The sample contains more than one DNA sequence encoding this CDR3. The rearrangement uses TRBV19 and TRBJ1-5; D is unresolved. Trimming took off 3 bases at V and 4 bases at J, with 7 bases between the two ends. Germline values: CDR1 LNHDA, CDR2 SQIVND (reference sequence). The length of the CDR3 is 13 residues. The DNA of the CDR3 is TGTGCCAGTAGTATTGCTGGGAATCAGCCCCAGCATTTT. Translated, it gives CASSIAGNQPQHF.

The rearrangement uses TRBV19 and TRBJ1-6, with D possibly being TRBD1 (6 bases). V was cut by 1 base and J by 10 bases, with 14 bases left in between. CDR1 and CDR2 (germline): LNHDA, SQIVND (reference sequence). This CDR3 region has 15 residues. The CDR3: CASSIVSGVGSPLHF. CDR3 bases: TGTGCCAGTAGTATAGTGTCAGGGGTTGGCTCACCCCTCCACTTT.

This clone was observed once. The chain carries TRBV4-1 and TRBJ1-1; 7 nucleotides match TRBD1. Germline CDR1 and CDR2: MGHRA and YSYEKL. This CDR3 has 15 amino acids. V was pared by 3 bases and J by 4 bases, with 8 bases of the junction left unmatched. Here the CDR3 DNA reads TGCGCCAGCAGCCACCCTGCGTCAGGGGGCACTGAAGCTTTCTTT. The encoded protein is CASSHPASGGTEAFF.

The rearrangement uses TRBV7-9 and TRBJ2-3, with D unresolved. This CDR3 spans 13 amino acids. The germline gives CDR1 SEHNR, CDR2 FQNEAQ (reference sequence). V dropped 3 bases and J dropped 1 base, with 5 bases sitting between them. The CDR3 DNA sequence: TGTGCCAGCAGCTTTACAGGCACAGATACGCAGTATTTT. This translates into CASSFTGTDTQYF.

The rearrangement joins TRBV12-3 or TRBV12-4 to TRBJ1-3; D unresolved. V dropped 6 bases and J dropped 0 bases, with 6 bases sitting between them. The CDR3 runs to 13 residues. This chain's CDR3 is CASRPSSGNTIYF. In nucleotides, the CDR3 is TGTGCCAGCAGACCATCCTCTGGAAACACCATATATTTT.

The chain combines TRBV7-8 with TRBJ1-1; D gene unclear. Trimming left V 5 bases short and J 4 bases short, with 11 bases between. The CDR3 covers 13 residues. Germline loops: CDR1 SGHVS, CDR2 FQNEAQ. The CDR3 bases are TGTGCCAGCAGCCAGTGGACGGGCACTGAAGCTTTCTTT. Encoded protein: CASSQWTGTEAFF.

CDR3 nucleotides: TGTGCCAGTACTTCGTCTAGGCGCTACTATGGCTACACCTTC. It codes for CASTSSRRYYGYTF. The rearrangement links TRBV19 to TRBJ1-2; D remains ambiguous. The CDR3 consists of 14 residues. The germline CDR1 and CDR2 sequences are LNHDA and SQIVND (reference sequence). V was shortened by 7 bases and J by 3 bases, with 15 bases between the two germline ends.

Note on this clone: The identical CDR3 is also encoded by other nucleotide sequences in the sample. The chain has TRBV7-6 and TRBJ2-7, with a weak D call TRBD1 (6 bases). Germline V gene lookup returns CDR1 SGHVS and CDR2 FNYEAQ. The CDR3 is 14 amino acids. Deletions cut 5 bases from V and 0 bases from J, with 11 bases between. This chain's CDR3 is CASSPRGGSYEQYF. As DNA, the CDR3 is TGTGCCAGCAGCCCCCGAGGGGGCTCCTACGAGCAGTACTTC.

V and J are TRBV24-1 and TRBJ2-7; TRBD1 matches 10 bases. The ends lost 12 bases at V and 3 bases at J; junction bases unmatched: 7. Germline CDR1 is KGHDR and CDR2 is SFDVKD. The CDR3 has 13 amino acids. Here the CDR3 reads CAVRQGASYEQYF. The CDR3 nucleotides are TGTGCCGTTCGACAGGGGGCCAGCTACGAGCAGTACTTC.

The rearrangement links TRBV28 to TRBJ1-2; D may be TRBD1 (5 bases). Germline assignment: CDR1 MDHEN and CDR2 SYDVKM. This CDR3 spans 14 amino acids. V lost 7 bases, J lost 10 bases, and 22 bases lay in between. The CDR3 DNA reads TGTGCCAGCACCACCCCGGGACCGGGCAAAGACTACACCTTC. It is translated as CASTTPGPGKDYTF.

The chain carries TRBV6-2 or TRBV6-3 and TRBJ2-7, with D perhaps TRBD1 or TRBD2 (5 bases each). Germline lookup yields CDR1 MNHEY and CDR2 SVGEGT. The germline V and J ends were trimmed by 6 bases and 0 bases, with 15 bases remaining between them. This CDR3 comprises 15 residues. This CDR3 is CASSSGTGSSYEQYF. For the CDR3, the DNA is TGTGCCAGCAGCTCCGGGACGGGAAGCTCCTACGAGCAGTACTTC.

The chain combines TRBV7-9 with TRBJ2-1; TRBD1 matches at 8 bases. The J segment lost 9 bases and the V segment lost 7 bases, leaving 17 bases of the junction unmatched. CDR1 is SEHNR and CDR2 is FQNEAQ in the germline V gene (reference sequence). The CDR3 is 16 amino acids. The CDR3 DNA is TGTGCCAGCACGTCGACCCGGGACAGGTTATCGGGTGAGCAGTTCTTC. Its translation: CASTSTRDRLSGEQFF.

The V gene is TRBV7-8, the J gene TRBJ2-1; 13 bases line up with TRBD2. Germline V gene sequence: CDR1 SGHVS, CDR2 FQNEAQ. J lost 5 bases, V lost 5 bases, and 6 bases had no gene match. CDR3 size: 16 residues. The CDR3 here is CASSPMTSGRNNEQFF. The DNA of the CDR3 is TGTGCCAGCAGCCCAATGACTAGCGGGAGGAACAATGAGCAGTTCTTC.

This rearrangement joins TRBV6-5 to TRBJ1-5; perhaps TRBD1 as D (6 bases). Trimming pared 7 bases from V and 5 bases from J, leaving 9 bases between. The CDR3 runs 12 residues. Germline-derived CDR1 and CDR2 are MNHEY and SVGAGI. As DNA, the CDR3 is TGTGCCAGCACCGGGGGGCATCAGCCCCAGCATTTT. Its protein product is CASTGGHQPQHF.

This clone appeared a few times. CDR3 residues: CASSQLIAGGKETQYF. CDR3 bases: TGTGCCAGCAGCCAACTAATAGCGGGGGGAAAAGAGACCCAGTACTTC. V is TRBV3-1 (or the pseudogene TRBV3-2) and J is TRBJ2-5, with 10 bases fitting TRBD2. V lost 2 bases to trimming and J lost 3 bases; unmatched junction nucleotides: 6. The CDR3 has 16 residues. Looked up from germline, CDR1 is LGHDT and CDR2 is YNNKEL (reference sequence).

This clone was detected only once. The J gene is TRBJ2-1, the V gene TRBV9, with 8 positions matching TRBD1. The CDR3 covers 15 residues. Losses at the gene ends were 4 bases for V and 3 bases for J; bases not matched to a gene: 6. From germline, CDR1 is SGDLS and CDR2 YYNGEE. This chain's CDR3 is CASSLEDRDYNEQFF. The CDR3 DNA follows: TGTGCCAGCAGCCTAGAGGACAGGGACTACAATGAGCAGTTCTTC.

This sequence joins TRBV12-3 or TRBV12-4 and TRBJ1-5; 10 bases match TRBD1. The CDR3 sequence is 12 residues long. V trimming: 10 bases; J trimming: 5 bases; junction bases outside the gene matches: 2. Here the CDR3 DNA reads TGTGCCACGGGACAGGGGCATCAGCCCCAGCATTTT. It is translated as CATGQGHQPQHF.

The chain is built from TRBV27 and TRBJ2-3; 9 nucleotides agree with TRBD1. The V segment lost 5 bases and the J segment 2 bases; nucleotides outside the gene matches: 8. The germline V gene encodes CDR1 MNHEY and CDR2 SMNVEV (reference sequence). CDR3 length equals 16 residues. The CDR3 loop reads CASSRSGTGNTDTQYF. The DNA for the CDR3 is TGTGCCAGCAGTCGAAGCGGGACAGGGAACACAGATACGCAGTATTTT.

CDR3 coding DNA: TGTGCCAGCAGTGAAGGAATCGGGCTCACAGGCAATGAGCAGTTCTTC. Translated, it gives CASSEGIGLTGNEQFF. The chain has TRBV2 and TRBJ2-1; a possible D gene is TRBD1 (5 bases). There are 16 residues in the CDR3. The V end lost 1 base, the J end lost 6 bases, and 16 bases lay between the germline ends. Germline V gives CDR1 SNHLY, CDR2 FYNNEI.

This clone was counted a single time. V gene TRBV30 combines with J gene TRBJ2-7; TRBD2 might be the D (5 bases). The CDR3 length is 13 residues. Germline CDR1 reads GTSNPN; CDR2 reads SVGIG (reference sequence). V gave up 7 bases and J gave up 0 bases, with 13 bases separating them. In DNA, the CDR3 is TGTGCCTCGACCGGGATGTACTCCTACGAGCAGTACTTC. Protein: CASTGMYSYEQYF.

V and J are TRBV11-3 and TRBJ2-1, with 14 bases that match TRBD2. Germline CDR1 SGHNT, CDR2 YENEEA. This CDR3 region has 16 residues. V lost 4 bases and J lost 7; bases outside the gene matches: 6. CDR3 in amino acids: CASSSPGTSGGNEQFF. The CDR3 DNA sequence: TGTGCCAGCAGCTCCCCCGGGACTAGCGGGGGTAATGAGCAGTTCTTC.

The chain recombines TRBV4-1 with TRBJ2-1; weak D call: TRBD1 (5 bases). Trimming removed 1 base at V and 0 bases at J, with 13 bases between. The CDR3 runs 17 residues. Looked up from germline, CDR1 is MGHRA and CDR2 is YSYEKL. The CDR3 spells CASSQVVGLSSYNEQFF. As DNA, the CDR3 is TGCGCCAGCAGCCAAGTCGTGGGGCTAAGCTCCTACAATGAGCAGTTCTTC.

This chain links TRBV12-3 or TRBV12-4 with TRBJ2-7; 9 nucleotides line up with TRBD2. This CDR3 has 13 amino acids. Unmatched junction bases numbered 5, after V lost 5 bases and J lost 6 bases. The CDR3 reads CASSPGLATEQYF. Written as DNA, the CDR3 is TGTGCCAGCAGTCCAGGACTAGCGACCGAGCAGTACTTC.

This clone was seen just once. The chain combines TRBV9 with TRBJ1-2; TRBD1 matches 9 bases. This CDR3 is 16 amino acids long. The V gene end was trimmed by 4 bases and the J gene end by 5 bases; junction bases not matched to a gene: 12. Germline CDR1 and CDR2: SGDLS and YYNGEE. In nucleotides, the CDR3 is TGTGCCAGCAGCTCACGCGGGACAGGGCAGGCGTATGGCTACACCTTC. Encoded protein: CASSSRGTGQAYGYTF. The whole variable domain, filled in from reference TRBV9 and TRBJ1-2, reads DSGVTQTPKHLITATGQRVTLRCSPRSGDLSVYWYQQSLDQGLQFLIQYYNGEERAKGNILERFSAQQFPDLHSELNLSSLELGDSALYFCASSSRGTGQAYGYTFGSGTRLTVV.

The rearrangement links TRBV12-3 or TRBV12-4 to TRBJ1-2; weak D call: TRBD1 (6 bases). The ends were cut back, 5 bases at V and 4 bases at J, with 11 bases in the middle. The CDR3 sequence is 13 residues long. CDR3 sequence: CASSHPGAYGYTF. The CDR3, as DNA: TGTGCCAGCAGTCACCCAGGGGCCTATGGCTACACCTTC.